The present entry profiles one T cell receptor (beta chain) with its context. Antigen unknown. This table comes from immunoSEQ multiplex PCR, and its TCRdb copy is limited to in-frame clones, with some not included. The sample contains approximately 150,000 clones, just under 95% of which appear only once. The sample originates from a study of T cell responses to AZD1222 COVID-19 vaccine. Broader study findings: Spike-specific TCR breadth and depth grew following two AZD1222 doses. Seropositive status at baseline applied to only six AZD1222 recipients. Donors, mostly white British, included more females; clonal diversity was possibly underestimated.

Trimming at V came to 6 bases and at J to 1 base, leaving 2 bases not matched to a gene. The V gene's germline CDR1 is MGHDK and CDR2 SYGVNS. CDR3 length equals 14 residues. V usage is TRBV25-1 and J usage is TRBJ2-2, with 7 positions matching TRBD1. The clonotype originates from an adult in good health. The source material was peripheral blood, sampled on day 0 of AZD1222 vaccination. CDR3 loop: CASRGQVNTGELFF. DNA for the CDR3: TGTGCCAGCAGAGGACAGGTGAACACCGGGGAGCTGTTTTTT. Full variable domain (outside the CDR3, taken from reference TRBV25-1 and TRBJ2-2): EADIYQTPRYLVIGTGKKITLECSQTMGHDKMYWYQQDPGMELHLIHYSYGVNSTEKGDLSSESTVSRIRTEHFPLTLESARPSHTSQYLCASRGQVNTGELFFGEGSRLTVL.